Shown below are 29 T cell receptor beta chains from a single sample sequenced in a study of T cell responses to AZD1222 COVID-19 vaccine (dated by TCRdb to the early 2020s). What the time point label conveys for this sample: baseline before first vaccination. Library prep was done by the immunoSEQ multiplex PCR assay. Sourced from immuneACCESS, this table was stored by TCRdb with only in-frame sequences that have V and J called. A share of the clones is absent; for the studies checked, an unresolved V gene accounts for under half, and the remainder has no known explanation. The sample table records about 130,000 clones; around nine tenths of these occur just once. The ten top clones hold more than 3.5% of the sample. The input for sequencing was peripheral blood, taken on day 0 of AZD1222 vaccination. The receptor set was obtained from an adult in good health.

V gene TRBV11-1 combines with J gene TRBJ2-7, with D unresolved. The CDR3 is 13 amino acids. V dropped 5 bases and J dropped 2 bases, with 10 bases sitting between them. Germline assignment: CDR1 SGHAT and CDR2 FQDESV (reference sequence). This CDR3 is CASSAWDAYEQYF. The CDR3 DNA follows: TGTGCCAGCAGCGCCTGGGATGCCTACGAGCAGTACTTC.

This rearrangement joins TRBV9 to TRBJ1-5; TRBD1 matches 9 bases. The CDR3 runs 15 residues. Germline CDR1 reads SGDLS; CDR2 reads YYNGEE. Unmatched junction bases numbered 6, after V lost 4 bases and J lost 4 bases. In nucleotides, the CDR3 is TGTGCCAGCAGCCCAGGGACAGGGTGGAATCAGCCCCAGCATTTT. Its protein product is CASSPGTGWNQPQHF.

The chain couples TRBV6-5 to TRBJ2-7; D remains ambiguous. Trimming took off 7 bases at V and 4 bases at J, with 8 bases between the two ends. Looked up from germline, CDR1 is MNHEY and CDR2 is SVGAGI. The CDR3 totals 11 residues. The CDR3 loop reads CASINGYEQYF. The DNA for the CDR3 is TGTGCCAGCATAAACGGATACGAGCAGTACTTC.

The rearrangement joins TRBV28 to TRBJ2-7; unclear D gene. Trimming took off 5 bases at V and 3 bases at J, with 8 bases between the two ends. From germline, CDR1 is MDHEN and CDR2 SYDVKM. The CDR3 is 12 residues long. As DNA, the CDR3 is TGTGCCAGCAGTCTCGATCTCTACGAGCAGTACTTC. This codes for CASSLDLYEQYF.

This clone was counted once. The rearrangement links TRBV27 to TRBJ2-1; TRBD2 agrees at 8 bases. With V trimmed by 8 bases and J by 2 bases, 5 bases remained unmatched. Per germline, CDR1 MNHEY and CDR2 SMNVEV (reference sequence). CDR3 length: 14 residues. CDR3 DNA: TGTGCCAGCTGTGATAGCGGGACCTACAATGAGCAGTTCTTC. Protein product: CASCDSGTYNEQFF.

The V gene is TRBV5-4, the J gene TRBJ1-3, with 7 bases matching TRBD1. This CDR3 has 14 residues. Germline V lookup: CDR1 SGHNT, CDR2 YYREEE (reference sequence). Germline trimming cut 0 bases from V and 12 bases from J; bases unmatched to any gene: 9. The CDR3 loop reads CASSLDRGSAYIYF. CDR3 nucleotide sequence: TGTGCCAGCAGCTTGGACAGGGGAAGCGCTTACATATATTTT.

This rearrangement joins TRBV15 to TRBJ1-5, with 9 bases identical to TRBD1. Germline V gives CDR1 LNHNV, CDR2 YYDKDF (reference sequence). Losses at the gene ends were 8 bases for V and 3 bases for J; bases not matched to a gene: 8. This CDR3 is built from 15 residues. The chain's CDR3 is CATGTGGRDNQPQHF. The CDR3 DNA is TGTGCCACCGGAACAGGGGGCCGGGACAATCAGCCCCAGCATTTT.

This sequence joins TRBV5-1 and TRBJ1-5; 9 positions agree with TRBD1. CDR1 is SGHRS and CDR2 is YFSETQ in the germline V gene. Trimming at V came to 5 bases and at J to 2 bases, leaving 5 bases not matched to a gene. The CDR3 runs to 15 residues. The CDR3 region has the DNA TGCGCCAGCAGTCCGGACAGGGGTGGCAATCAGCCCCAGCATTTT. Translating it yields CASSPDRGGNQPQHF.

This chain links TRBV2 with TRBJ1-2; D perhaps matches TRBD1 (5 bases). V lost 1 base and J 5 bases, leaving 11 bases between the germline ends. The CDR3 is 14 residues long. Germline loops: CDR1 SNHLY, CDR2 FYNNEI. CDR3 coding DNA: TGTGCCAGCAGTGAAGATAGGGGATGGTATGGCTACACCTTC. Protein product: CASSEDRGWYGYTF.

The chain couples TRBV10-3 to TRBJ2-5; 7 positions agree with TRBD2. Trimming took 0 bases from V and 2 from J; bases not matched to a gene: 0. CDR3 length: 14 residues. Germline CDR1 ENHRY, CDR2 SYGVKD. CDR3: CAISESAGQETQYF. The CDR3, as DNA: TGTGCCATCAGTGAGTCAGCGGGGCAAGAGACCCAGTACTTC.

The chain is built from TRBV9 and TRBJ2-7; D is perhaps TRBD1 (6 bases). The CDR3 is 14 amino acids. CDR1 and CDR2 (germline): SGDLS, YYNGEE. V was pared by 4 bases and J by 0 bases, with 11 bases between. CDR3 region: CASSRDRLSYEQYF. The CDR3 DNA reads TGTGCCAGCAGCCGTGACAGGCTCTCCTACGAGCAGTACTTC.

The rearrangement uses TRBV3-1 (or the pseudogene TRBV3-2) and TRBJ2-7; 11 positions agree with TRBD2. Germline V gene data show CDR1 as LGHDT and CDR2 as YNNKEL (reference sequence). The CDR3 contains 14 residues. Trimming cost V 3 bases and J 5 bases; bases outside gene matches: 3. For the CDR3, the DNA is TGTGCCAGCAGCCACCTAGCGGGAGGACACGAGCAGTACTTC. This gives the protein CASSHLAGGHEQYF.

The chain employs TRBV6-4 and TRBJ2-7; TRBD2 matches 8 bases. The germline CDR1 and CDR2 sequences are MRHNA and SNTAGT. This CDR3 contains 17 residues. Losses at the gene ends were 10 bases for V and 3 bases for J; bases not matched to a gene: 20. CDR3 loop: CAIRAGTSLGHHYEQYF. CDR3 nucleotide sequence: TGTGCCATAAGGGCCGGGACTAGTCTTGGCCATCACTACGAGCAGTACTTC.

The chain employs TRBV12-3 or TRBV12-4 and TRBJ2-1; tentative D call: TRBD2 (5 bases). The CDR3 length is 13 residues. The germline V and J ends were trimmed by 2 bases and 7 bases, with 9 bases remaining between them. CDR3 DNA: TGTGCCAGCAGTTTAAGGCGGGTGAATGAGCAGTTCTTC. The encoded protein is CASSLRRVNEQFF.

V is TRBV7-9 and J is TRBJ2-3; D is tentatively TRBD1 or TRBD2 (5 bases each). Per the germline V gene, CDR1 is SEHNR and CDR2 is FQNEAQ (reference sequence). The CDR3 is 15 residues long. Trimming stripped 5 bases from V and 2 bases from J, with 14 bases between. For the CDR3, the DNA is TGTGCCAGCAGCATGTCCGGGACCAACACAGATACGCAGTATTTT. Residues: CASSMSGTNTDTQYF.

The chain carries TRBV6-6 and TRBJ2-1; TRBD2 agrees at 11 bases. The trim removed 5 bases at V and 5 bases at J, leaving 11 bases unmatched. The CDR3 is made up of 17 amino acids. CDR1 is MNHNY, CDR2 SVGAGI, per germline (reference sequence). CDR3 nucleotides: TGTGCCAGCAGTCGAAACGGACTAGCGGGCCTACACAATGAGCAGTTCTTC. This gives the protein CASSRNGLAGLHNEQFF.

There are a few counts of this clone. V and J are TRBV2 and TRBJ2-7; maybe TRBD1 (6 bases). With 6 bases removed from V and 5 bases from J, the gap between germline ends came to 17 bases. Germline CDR1 reads SNHLY; CDR2 reads FYNNEI. The CDR3 runs 14 residues. CDR3 residues: CASRRDIGVDEQYF. DNA of the CDR3: TGTGCCAGCAGGAGGGACATCGGCGTCGACGAGCAGTACTTC.

This clone was observed a single time. This rearrangement joins TRBV25-1 to TRBJ2-1, with a tentative D call TRBD2 (7 bases). Germline CDR1 reads MGHDK; CDR2 reads SYGVNS. The CDR3 covers 14 residues. Trimming stripped 0 bases from V and 12 bases from J, with 15 bases between. CDR3 in DNA: TGTGCCAGCAGTGAATATATAAGAGGGGGGGTGCAGTTCTTC. Encoded protein: CASSEYIRGGVQFF. Based on the CDR3 plus reference TRBV25-1 and TRBJ2-1, the full variable domain is EADIYQTPRYLVIGTGKKITLECSQTMGHDKMYWYQQDPGMELHLIHYSYGVNSTEKGDLSSESTVSRIRTEHFPLTLESARPSHTSQYLCASSEYIRGGVQFFGPGTRLTVL.

On this clone: The junction departs from germline at one end; a sequencing error may be responsible. Here the CDR3 reads CASSLAIPPRGVSSNEQFF. DNA for the CDR3: TGCGCCAGCAGCTTGGCCATACCCCCCCGTGGAGTCTCCTCCAATGAGCAGTTCTTC. The chain couples TRBV5-1 to TRBJ2-1; D remains unclear. Germline CDR1 and CDR2: SGHRS and YFSETQ. The CDR3 loop spans 19 amino acids.

The V call is TRBV28, the J call TRBJ2-4, with 9 bases matching TRBD2. V lost 6 bases, J lost 4 bases, and 7 bases stayed unmatched. The germline V gene has CDR1 MDHEN and CDR2 SYDVKM. The CDR3 runs 15 residues. CDR3 DNA: TGTGCCAGCAGCCCTAGCGGGACCATTAAAAACATTCAGTACTTC. It specifies CASSPSGTIKNIQYF. Complete variable domain (other parts from reference TRBV28 and TRBJ2-4): DVKVTQSSRYLVKRTGEKVFLECVQDMDHENMFWYRQDPGLGLRLIYFSYDVKMKEKGDIPEGYSVSREKKERFSLILESASTNQTSMYLCASSPSGTIKNIQYFGAGTRLSVL.

V usage is TRBV19 and J usage is TRBJ1-1, with no clear D. V lost 7 bases and J lost 4, with 10 bases in between. This CDR3 contains 12 residues. In germline, CDR1 is LNHDA, CDR2 SQIVND (reference sequence). The CDR3 nucleotides read TGTGCCAGTACCGGGGATAGCACTGAAGCTTTCTTT. This gives the protein CASTGDSTEAFF.

The chain couples TRBV5-1 to TRBJ2-7, with 8 positions matching TRBD2. Trimming cost V 4 bases and J 3 bases; bases outside gene matches: 6. The CDR3 extends over 14 amino acids. Germline V gene lookup returns CDR1 SGHRS and CDR2 YFSETQ. In DNA form, the CDR3 reads TGCGCCAGCAGCACCAACGCGGGGGGCTACGAGCAGTACTTC. This codes for CASSTNAGGYEQYF.

The chain couples TRBV5-4 to TRBJ1-1, with 7 bases identical to TRBD1. V shed 5 bases, J shed 3 bases, and the junction held 4 bases outside the gene matches. Germline V lookup: CDR1 SGHNT, CDR2 YYREEE (reference sequence). The CDR3 covers 13 residues. The CDR3 DNA is TGTGCCAGCAGAAGGGACAGACACACTGAAGCTTTCTTT. Its protein product is CASRRDRHTEAFF.

The chain links TRBV3-1 (or the pseudogene TRBV3-2) to TRBJ1-5; TRBD1 matches 8 bases. After removal of 4 bases from V and 9 bases from J, the junction contained 8 bases not matched to a gene. The CDR3 is 14 amino acids. Germline CDR1 and CDR2: LGHDT and YNNKEL (reference sequence). The CDR3 DNA is TGTGCCAGCAGCCCCGGACAGGGCCCTTGGCCCCAGCATTTT. Translating it yields CASSPGQGPWPQHF.

This sequence joins TRBV5-4 and TRBJ2-7; maybe TRBD2 (5 bases). Trimming removed 4 bases from V and 2 bases from J, with 13 bases in between. The CDR3 consists of 14 residues. CDR1 is SGHNT and CDR2 is YYREEE in the germline V gene (reference sequence). CDR3: CASSRERLTYEQYF. In DNA form, the CDR3 reads TGTGCCAGCAGCAGGGAGCGGCTTACCTACGAGCAGTACTTC.

This sequence joins TRBV27 and TRBJ1-5, with D perhaps TRBD1 (5 bases). Germline CDR1 is MNHEY and CDR2 is SMNVEV (reference sequence). V lost 6 bases and J lost 5, with 14 bases in between. The CDR3 has 14 residues. The CDR3, as DNA: TGTGCCAGCAGACCAGGGAGAGGGCATCAGCCCCAGCATTTT. This encodes CASRPGRGHQPQHF.

CDR3 sequence: CASSPPQTSGSNGELFF. The CDR3 nucleotides read TGTGCCAGCTCACCACCCCAGACTAGCGGGAGCAACGGGGAGCTGTTTTTT. This sequence joins TRBV18 and TRBJ2-2, with 12 bases aligning to TRBD2. CDR1 and CDR2 from the germline V gene are KGHSH and LQKENI. CDR3 length equals 17 residues. V trimming: 0 bases; J trimming: 7 bases; junction bases outside the gene matches: 6.

This clone was counted only a few times. J is TRBJ1-1 and V is TRBV10-3; tentative D call: TRBD1 (6 bases). Germline V gene data show CDR1 as ENHRY and CDR2 as SYGVKD. The CDR3 loop spans 13 amino acids. The V end lost 4 bases, the J end lost 1 base, and 7 bases lay between the germline ends. The CDR3 loop reads CAISGTANTEAFF. CDR3 coding DNA: TGTGCCATCAGTGGGACAGCGAACACTGAAGCTTTCTTT.

This chain connects TRBV18 to TRBJ2-1; possibly TRBD2 for D (5 bases). CDR3 length: 15 residues. V lost 1 base to trimming and J lost 7 bases, with 14 bases between them. CDR1 and CDR2 (germline): KGHSH, LQKENI. CDR3 in amino acids: CASSPRGSQGNEQFF. DNA for the CDR3: TGTGCCAGCTCACCACGAGGGAGTCAAGGGAATGAGCAGTTCTTC.